This T cell receptor (beta chain) stems from a study of T cell responses to AZD1222 COVID-19 vaccine. Study results and limitations: Donors were chiefly white British, with a greater number of females, and clonal diversity was perhaps underestimated. Only five to seven AZD1222 recipients were seropositive at baseline. In the spike-specific TCR repertoire, nearly half reportedly target unmutated variant regions. Across the whole spike, CD4 TCRs peaked at regions 160-218 and 743-854.

Concerning this clone: Its antigen is as yet unknown.

Profiled with immunoSEQ multiplex PCR; TCRdb holds only in-frame clones, not every one. In the table there are about 150,000 clones, 70% to 90% of which are singletons. The CDR3 covers 15 residues. Germline-derived CDR1 and CDR2 are ENHRY and SYGVKD. V shed 3 bases, J shed 2 bases, and the junction held 4 bases outside the gene matches. The receptor was derived from an adult in good health. The sample was peripheral blood, taken on day 0 of MenACWY control vaccination. The gene calls are TRBV10-3 and TRBJ2-1; 7 nucleotides align to TRBD2. This CDR3 is CAISDPSGPYNEQFF. Written as DNA, the CDR3 is TGTGCCATCAGTGATCCTAGCGGCCCCTACAATGAGCAGTTCTTC.